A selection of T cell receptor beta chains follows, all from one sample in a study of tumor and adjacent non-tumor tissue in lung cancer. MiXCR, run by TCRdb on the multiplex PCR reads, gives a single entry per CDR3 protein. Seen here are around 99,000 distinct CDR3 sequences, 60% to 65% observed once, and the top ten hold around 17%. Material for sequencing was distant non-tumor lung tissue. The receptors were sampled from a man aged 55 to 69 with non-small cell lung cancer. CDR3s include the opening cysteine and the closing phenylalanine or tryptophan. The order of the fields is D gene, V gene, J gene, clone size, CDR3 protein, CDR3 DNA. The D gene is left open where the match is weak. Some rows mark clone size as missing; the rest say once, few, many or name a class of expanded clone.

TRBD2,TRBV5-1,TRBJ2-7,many,CASRPRTGGAYEQYF,TGCGCCAGCAGACCCAGGACGGGGGGGGCCTACGAGCAGTACTTC
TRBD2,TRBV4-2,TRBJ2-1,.,CASSHPGGGRSEQFF,TGTGCCAGCAGTCATCCCGGGGGCGGGAGGAGTGAGCAGTTCTTC
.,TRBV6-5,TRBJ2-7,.,CASSHSGQDSYEQYF,TGTGCCAGCAGCCACTCGGGTCAGGATTCCTACGAGCAATACTTC
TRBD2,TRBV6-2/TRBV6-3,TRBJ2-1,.,CAGSYVGTSGSQSYNEQFF,TGTGCCGGCAGTTACGTCGGGACTAGCGGGAGTCAGTCCTACAATGAGCAGTTCTTC
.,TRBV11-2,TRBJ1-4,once,CVISRSGTSNEKLFF,TGTGTCATCAGCAGAAGTGGGACAAGTAATGAAAAACTGTTTTTT
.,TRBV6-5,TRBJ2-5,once,CTSAQRWGGRQETQYF,TGTACCAGCGCCCAGAGGTGGGGTGGTAGGCAAGAGACCCAGTACTTC
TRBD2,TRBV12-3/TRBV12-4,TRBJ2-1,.,CAGSLAGTPTYNEQFF,TGTGCCGGCAGTTTAGCGGGAACCCCTACCTACAATGAGCAGTTCTTC
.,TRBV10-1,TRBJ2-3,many,CASSEWVAPADTQYF,TGCGCCAGCAGTGAGTGGGTAGCTCCGGCAGATACGCAGTATTTT
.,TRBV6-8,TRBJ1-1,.,CAGSYQGGNTEAFF,TGTGCCGGCAGTTATCAGGGAGGGAACACTGAAGCTTTCTTT
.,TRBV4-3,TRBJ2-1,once,CASSKRLGRVNEQFF,TGCGCCAGCAGTAAGCGTCTGGGACGGGTCAATGAGCAGTTCTTC
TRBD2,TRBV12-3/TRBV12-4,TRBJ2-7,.,CATSDQGLVTAYEQYF,TGCGCCACCAGTGACCAGGGACTAGTGACCGCCTACGAGCAGTACTTC
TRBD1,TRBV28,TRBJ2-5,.,CASSSPKGQLGETQYF,TGTGCCAGCAGTTCCCCAAAGGGACAGCTAGGGGAGACCCAGTACTTC
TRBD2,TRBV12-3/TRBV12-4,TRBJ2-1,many,CASRPSGGLDNEQFF,TGTGCCAGCAGGCCTAGCGGGGGGCTCGACAATGAGCAGTTCTTC
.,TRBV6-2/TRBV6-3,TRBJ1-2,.,CASSPGIVGYTF,TGTGCCAGCAGCCCAGGCATCGTCGGCTACACCTTC
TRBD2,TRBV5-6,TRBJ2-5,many,CASSRGGSGRRGETQYF,TGTGCCAGCAGCCGGGGGGGTAGCGGGAGAAGAGGAGAGACCCAGTACTTC
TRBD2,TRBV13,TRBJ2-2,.,CASSLQLAGYTGVLFF,TGTGCCAGCAGCTTACAATTAGCGGGGTACACCGGGGTGCTGTTTTTT
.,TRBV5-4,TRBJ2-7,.,CASNSGEAGYYEQYF,TGTGCCAGCAACTCGGGGGAAGCTGGATACTACGAGCAGTACTTC
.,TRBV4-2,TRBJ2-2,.,CASSPEGNMRTGELFF,TGTGCCAGCAGCCCAGAGGGAAACATGAGGACCGGGGAACTGTTTTTT
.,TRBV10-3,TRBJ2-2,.,CASRGVNTGEMFF,TGTGCCAGTAGAGGGGTGAACACCGGGGAGATGTTTTTT
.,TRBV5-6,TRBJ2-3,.,CASIPSLQGPDSQYF,TGTGCCAGCATCCCCTCCTTACAGGGCCCAGATTCGCAGTATTTT
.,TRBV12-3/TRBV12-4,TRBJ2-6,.,CASWPEDSGANVLTF,TGTGCCAGCTGGCCAGAAGATTCTGGGGCTAACGTCCTGACTTTC
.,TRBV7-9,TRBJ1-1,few,CASRLNTEAFF,TGTGCCAGTAGATTAAACACTGAAGCTTTCTTT
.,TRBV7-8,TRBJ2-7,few,CASSAAEEEDEQYF,TGTGCCAGCAGCGCAGCGGAAGAGGAAGACGAGCAGTACTTC
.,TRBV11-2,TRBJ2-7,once,CASLAHWGDNEQYF,TGTGCCAGCTTAGCCCACTGGGGCGATAACGAGCAGTACTTC
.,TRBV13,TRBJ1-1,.,CAISLVWNTEAFF,TGTGCCATCAGCTTAGTTTGGAACACTGAAGCTTTCTTT
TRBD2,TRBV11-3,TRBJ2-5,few,CASSLESGRVEEAQYF,TGTGCCAGCAGCTTAGAGAGCGGGAGAGTCGAAGAGGCCCAGTACTTC
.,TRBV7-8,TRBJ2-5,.,CTRSYPKGPGPETQYF,TGTACCAGGAGCTACCCCAAAGGACCCGGGCCGGAGACCCAGTACTTC
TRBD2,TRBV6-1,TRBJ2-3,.,CASSEVGGRDTDTQYF,TGTGCCAGCAGTGAGGTCGGCGGGAGGGACACAGATACGCAGTATTTC
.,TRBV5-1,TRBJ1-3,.,CASSIGATEGNTIYF,TGCGCCAGCAGCATTGGGGCCACCGAAGGGAACACCATATATTTT
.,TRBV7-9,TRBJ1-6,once,CASNLGRGNNNSPLHF,TGTGCCAGCAACTTAGGTAGAGGGAATAATAATTCACCCCTCCACTTT
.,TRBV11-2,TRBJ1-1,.,CASSQNTGMNIEAFF,TGTGCCAGCAGTCAAAACACAGGGATGAACATTGAAGCTTTCTTT
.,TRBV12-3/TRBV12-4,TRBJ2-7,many,CASSFAVISSYEQYF,TGTGCCAGCAGTTTCGCCGTTATCAGCTCCTACGAGCAGTACTTC
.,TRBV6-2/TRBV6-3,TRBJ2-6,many,CASRTGANVLTF,TGTGCCAGCAGGACTGGGGCCAACGTCCTGACTTTC
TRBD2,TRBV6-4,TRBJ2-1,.,CTSNESTSYDEQFF,TGTACCAGCAATGAATCGACTAGCTACGATGAGCAGTTCTTC
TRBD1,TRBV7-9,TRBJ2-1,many,CASSSGQGAPANEQFF,TGTGCCAGCAGCTCAGGACAGGGGGCGCCAGCCAATGAGCAGTTCTTC
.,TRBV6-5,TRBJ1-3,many,CASSTWTVSGNTIYF,TGTGCCAGCAGTACCTGGACAGTCTCTGGAAACACCATATATTTT
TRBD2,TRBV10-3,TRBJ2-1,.,CAISSGRAGEQFF,TGTGCCATCTCTAGCGGGAGGGCCGGTGAGCAGTTCTTC
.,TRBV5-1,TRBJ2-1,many,CASSWGSSYNEQFF,TGCGCCAGCAGCTGGGGAAGCTCCTACAATGAGCAGTTCTTC
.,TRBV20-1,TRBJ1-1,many,CSARGDRLIGVTEAFF,TGCAGTGCTAGGGGGGACCGGCTCATAGGGGTTACTGAAGCTTTCTTT
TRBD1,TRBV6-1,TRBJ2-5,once,CACRRKTGTGVEETRYF,TGTGCCTGCAGACGGAAGACCGGGACAGGGGTTGAAGAGACCCGGTACTTC
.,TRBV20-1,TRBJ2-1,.,CGASFPWGSVNEQFF,TGCGGTGCTAGTTTCCCCTGGGGATCGGTCAATGAGCAGTTCTTC
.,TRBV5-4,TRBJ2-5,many,CASSPGMPETQYF,TGTGCCAGCAGCCCCGGGATGCCGGAGACCCAGTACTTC
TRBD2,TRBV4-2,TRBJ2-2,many,CASSQGTSGESGELFF,TGTGCCAGCAGCCAAGGGACTAGCGGGGAGTCCGGGGAGCTGTTTTTT
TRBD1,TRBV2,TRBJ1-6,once,CASRTGTVRNSPFHF,TGTGCCAGCAGGACCGGGACAGTGAGAAATTCACCCTTCCACTTT
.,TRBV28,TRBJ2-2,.,CASSFVPNTGELFF,TGTGCCAGCAGTTTTGTGCCTAACACCGGGGAGCTGTTTTTT
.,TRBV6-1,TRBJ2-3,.,CASSEQGGSTDAQYF,TGTGCCAGCAGTGAGCAGGGTGGGAGCACAGATGCGCAGTATTTT
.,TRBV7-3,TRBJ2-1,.,CASSFQRGDPYNEQFF,TGTGCCAGCAGCTTCCAGCGCGGGGACCCCTACAATGAGCAGTTTTTC
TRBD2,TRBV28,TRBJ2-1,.,CASSLPSGRSWDNEQFF,TGTGCCAGCAGTTTACCTAGCGGGAGGTCTTGGGACAATGAGCAGTTCTTC
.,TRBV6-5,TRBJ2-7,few,CASSPMLGYEQYF,TGTGCCAGCAGCCCCATGTTGGGCTACGAGCAGTACTTC
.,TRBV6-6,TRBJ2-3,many,CASSIRGSTDTQYF,TGTGCCAGCAGTATAAGGGGAAGCACAGATACGCAGTATTTT
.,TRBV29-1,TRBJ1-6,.,CSVLGRVDSPLHF,TGCAGTGTCCTCGGGAGGGTAGATTCACCCCTCCACTTT
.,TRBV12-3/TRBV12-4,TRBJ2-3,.,CASSLGGAPTYTQYF,TGTGCCAGCAGTCTAGGGGGTGCCCCCACATATACGCAGTATTTT
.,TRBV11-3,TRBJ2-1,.,CASRRTTSTEQFF,TGTGCCAGCAGACGGACTACGTCTACTGAGCAGTTCTTC
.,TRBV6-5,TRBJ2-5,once,CASRGTWGGETLYF,TGCGCCAGCAGGGGCACTTGGGGGGGGGAGACCCTGTACTTC
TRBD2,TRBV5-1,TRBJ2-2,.,CASSGQTSGKIGELFF,TGCGCCAGCAGCGGACAGACTAGCGGGAAAATCGGGGAGCTGTTTTTT
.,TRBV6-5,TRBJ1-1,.,CASNSNIYQGGTEAFF,TGTGCCAGCAACTCCAACATATACCAGGGAGGAACTGAAGCTTTCTTT
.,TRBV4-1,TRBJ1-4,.,CTSGQDGTSIEKLFF,TGCACCAGCGGCCAAGATGGGACCTCCATTGAAAAACTGTTTTTT
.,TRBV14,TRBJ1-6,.,CASSQDTQGDSSLHF,TGTGCCAGCAGCCAAGATACACAGGGAGACTCATCCCTCCACTTT